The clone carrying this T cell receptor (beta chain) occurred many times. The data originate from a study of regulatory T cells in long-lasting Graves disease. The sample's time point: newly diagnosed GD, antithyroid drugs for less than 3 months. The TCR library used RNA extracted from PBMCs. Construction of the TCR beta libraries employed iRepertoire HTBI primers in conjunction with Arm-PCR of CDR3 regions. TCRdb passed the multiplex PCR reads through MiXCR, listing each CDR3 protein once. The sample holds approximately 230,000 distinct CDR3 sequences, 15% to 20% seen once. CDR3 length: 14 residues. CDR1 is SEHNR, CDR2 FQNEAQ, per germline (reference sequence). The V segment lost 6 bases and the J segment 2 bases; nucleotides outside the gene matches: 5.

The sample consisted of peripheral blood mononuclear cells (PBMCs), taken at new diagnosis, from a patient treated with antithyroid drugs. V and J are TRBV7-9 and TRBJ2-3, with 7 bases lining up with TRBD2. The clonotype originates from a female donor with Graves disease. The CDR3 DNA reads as TGTGCCAGCAGTCGAGCGGGACCCACAGATACGCAGTATTTT. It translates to CASSRAGPTDTQYF. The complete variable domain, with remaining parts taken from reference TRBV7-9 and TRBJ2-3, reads DTGVSQNPRHKITKRGQNVTFRCDPISEHNRLYWYRQTLGQGPEFLTYFQNEAQLEKSRLLSDRFSAERPKGSFSTLEIQRTEQGDSAMYLCASSRAGPTDTQYFGPGTRLTVL.